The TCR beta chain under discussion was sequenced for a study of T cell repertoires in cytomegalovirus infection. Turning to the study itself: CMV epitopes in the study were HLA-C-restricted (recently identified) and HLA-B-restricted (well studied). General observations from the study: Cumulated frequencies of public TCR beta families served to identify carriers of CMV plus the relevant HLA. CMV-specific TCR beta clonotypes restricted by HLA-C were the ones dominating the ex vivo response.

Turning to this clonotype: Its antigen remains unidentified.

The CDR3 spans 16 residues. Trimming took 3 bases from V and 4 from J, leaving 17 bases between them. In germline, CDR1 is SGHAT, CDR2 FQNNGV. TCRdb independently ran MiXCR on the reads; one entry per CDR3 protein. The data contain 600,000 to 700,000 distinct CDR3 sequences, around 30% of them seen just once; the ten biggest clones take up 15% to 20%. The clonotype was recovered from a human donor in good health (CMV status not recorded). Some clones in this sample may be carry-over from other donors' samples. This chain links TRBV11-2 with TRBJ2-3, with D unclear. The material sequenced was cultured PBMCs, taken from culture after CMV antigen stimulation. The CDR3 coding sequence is TGTGCCAGCAGCTTGACCCCGGGCGTTACGGCAGATACGCAGTATTTT. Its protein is CASSLTPGVTADTQYF.